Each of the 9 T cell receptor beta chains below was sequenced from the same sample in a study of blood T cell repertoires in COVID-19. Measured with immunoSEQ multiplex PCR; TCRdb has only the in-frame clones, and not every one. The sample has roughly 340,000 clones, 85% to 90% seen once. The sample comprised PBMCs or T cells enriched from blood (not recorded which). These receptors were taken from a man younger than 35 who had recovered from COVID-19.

CDR3 sequence reads: CASSLGGRGLRETQYF. The CDR3, as DNA: TGTGCCAGCAGCTTAGGAGGCAGGGGGCTAAGAGAGACCCAGTACTTC. The chain couples TRBV7-9 to TRBJ2-5; 8 positions agree with TRBD1. Germline CDR1 SEHNR, CDR2 FQNEAQ (reference sequence). V was pared by 1 base and J by 4 bases, with 8 bases of the junction left unmatched. CDR3 size: 16 residues.

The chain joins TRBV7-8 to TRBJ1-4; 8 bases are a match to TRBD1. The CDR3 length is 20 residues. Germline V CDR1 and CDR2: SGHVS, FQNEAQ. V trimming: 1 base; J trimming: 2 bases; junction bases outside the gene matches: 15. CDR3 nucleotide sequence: TGTGCCAGCAGCTTAGTCACGCCGGCAGGGGGCCTGGAGACTAATGAAAAACTGTTTTTT. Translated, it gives CASSLVTPAGGLETNEKLFF. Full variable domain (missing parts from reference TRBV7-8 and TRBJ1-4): GAGVSQSPRYKVAKRGQDVALRCDPISGHVSLFWYQQALGQGPEFLTYFQNEAQLDKSGLPSDRFFAERPEGSVSTLKIQRTQQEDSAVYLCASSLVTPAGGLETNEKLFFGSGTQLSVL.

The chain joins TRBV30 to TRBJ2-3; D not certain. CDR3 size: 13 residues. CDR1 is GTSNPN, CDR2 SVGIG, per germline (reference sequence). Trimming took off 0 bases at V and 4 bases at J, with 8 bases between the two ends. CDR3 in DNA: TGTGCCTGGAGTGTACGAAGAGCAGATACGCAGTATTTT. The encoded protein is CAWSVRRADTQYF.

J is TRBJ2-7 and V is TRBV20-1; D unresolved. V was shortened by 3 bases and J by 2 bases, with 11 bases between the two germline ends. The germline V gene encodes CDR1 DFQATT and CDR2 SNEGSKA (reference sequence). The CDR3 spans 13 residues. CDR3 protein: CSASGVSAYEQYF. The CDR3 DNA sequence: TGCAGTGCTAGTGGCGTGTCGGCCTACGAGCAGTACTTC.

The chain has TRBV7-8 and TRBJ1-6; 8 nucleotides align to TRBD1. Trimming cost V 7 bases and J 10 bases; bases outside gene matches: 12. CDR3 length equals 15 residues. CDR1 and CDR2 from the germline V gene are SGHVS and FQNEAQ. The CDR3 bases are TGTGCCAGCACCCTCGCAGGGGGCGCAGAATCACCCCTCCACTTT. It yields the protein CASTLAGGAESPLHF.

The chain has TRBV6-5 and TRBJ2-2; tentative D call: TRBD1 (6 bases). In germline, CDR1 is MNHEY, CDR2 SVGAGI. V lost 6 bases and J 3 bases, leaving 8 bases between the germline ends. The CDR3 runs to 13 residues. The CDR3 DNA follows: TGTGCCAGCAGAGGACAGCACACCGGGGAGCTGTTTTTT. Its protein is CASRGQHTGELFF.

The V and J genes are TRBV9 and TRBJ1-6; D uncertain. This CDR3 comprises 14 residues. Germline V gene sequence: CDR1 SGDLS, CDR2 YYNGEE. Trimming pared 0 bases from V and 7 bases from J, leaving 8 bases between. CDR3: CASSVEWPNSPLHF. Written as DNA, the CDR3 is TGTGCCAGCAGCGTAGAGTGGCCCAATTCACCCCTCCACTTT.

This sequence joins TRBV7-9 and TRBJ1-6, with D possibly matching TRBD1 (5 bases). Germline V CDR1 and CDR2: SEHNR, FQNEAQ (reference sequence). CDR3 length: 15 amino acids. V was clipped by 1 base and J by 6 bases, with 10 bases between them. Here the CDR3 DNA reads TGTGCCAGCAGCTTAGTGGGACTGGGTAATTCACCCCTCCACTTT. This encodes CASSLVGLGNSPLHF.

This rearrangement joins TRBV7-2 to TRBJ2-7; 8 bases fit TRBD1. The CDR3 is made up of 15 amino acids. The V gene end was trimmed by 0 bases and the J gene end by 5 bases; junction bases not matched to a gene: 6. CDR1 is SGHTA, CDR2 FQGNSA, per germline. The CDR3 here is CASSLADRAVHEQYF. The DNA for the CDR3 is TGTGCCAGCAGCTTAGCGGACAGGGCAGTCCACGAGCAGTACTTC.